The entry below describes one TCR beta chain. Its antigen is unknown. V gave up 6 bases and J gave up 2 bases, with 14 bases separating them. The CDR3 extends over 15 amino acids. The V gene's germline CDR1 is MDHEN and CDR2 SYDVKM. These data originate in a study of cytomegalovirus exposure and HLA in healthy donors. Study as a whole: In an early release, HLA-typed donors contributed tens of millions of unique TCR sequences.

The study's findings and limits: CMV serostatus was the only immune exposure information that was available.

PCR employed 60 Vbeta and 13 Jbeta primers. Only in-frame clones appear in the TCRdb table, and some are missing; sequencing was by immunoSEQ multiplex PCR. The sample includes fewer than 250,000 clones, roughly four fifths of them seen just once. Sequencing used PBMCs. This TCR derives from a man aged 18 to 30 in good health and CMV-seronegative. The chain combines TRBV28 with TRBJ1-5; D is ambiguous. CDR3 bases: TGTGCCAGCAGCCCAACTCCCAATTGCAATCAGCCCCAGCATTTT. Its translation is CASSPTPNCNQPQHF.